Following are 17 T cell receptor beta chains from one sample sequenced in a study of T-cell reconstitution after alpha-beta-depleted transplantation in children. Unique molecular identifiers were built into the TCRbeta library. MiXCR, applied by TCRdb to the PCR reads, yields one record per CDR3 protein. The table has a few hundred thousand distinct CDR3 sequences, roughly 12% seen once. Source: peripheral blood, taken 180 days after TCRalphabeta/CD19-depleted stem cell transplant. Receptors were obtained from a male patient between 2 and 15 years old who had a stem cell transplant for chronic granulomatous disease, so the T cells may come from the graft donor.

In its sample, this clonotype was seen many times. The chain recombines TRBV12-3 or TRBV12-4 with TRBJ2-5; 7 bases are shared with TRBD2. V lost 2 bases and J lost 1; bases outside the gene matches: 4. The CDR3 sequence is 15 residues long. The CDR3 is CASSLFLAAQETQYF. The CDR3 bases are TGTGCCAGCAGTTTATTCCTAGCGGCCCAAGAGACCCAGTACTTC.

This clonotype was seen ten or more times. A junction boundary mismatches the germline segment, possibly from a read error. This sequence joins TRBV7-7 and TRBJ2-5, with 11 bases matching TRBD1. The CDR3 has 16 amino acids. CDR1 and CDR2 (germline): SSHAT, FNYEAQ (reference sequence). CDR3 bases: TGTGCTAGCAGCTTGCTCGGGACAGGGGGTTTGGAGACCCAGTACTTC. It is translated as CASSLLGTGGLETQYF.

This clonotype has at least ten counts. For the CDR3, the DNA is TGCAGCGTGCAAAACGATAATGAAAAACTGTTTTTT. Protein: CSVQNDNEKLFF. The genes are TRBV29-1 and TRBJ1-4, with unresolved D. V shed 6 bases and J shed 4 bases, with 9 bases lying between them. Germline V gives CDR1 SQVTM, CDR2 ANQGSEA. This CDR3 comprises 12 residues. The entire variable domain, with the rest obtained from reference TRBV29-1 and TRBJ1-4, is as follows: SAVISQKPSRDICQRGTSLTIQCQVDSQVTMMFWYRQQPGQSLTLIATANQGSEATYESGFVIDKFPISRPNLTFSTLTVSNMSPEDSSIYLCSVQNDNEKLFFGSGTQLSVL.

This clonotype was picked up many times. The chain employs TRBV27 and TRBJ2-7; D is ambiguous. The germline V and J ends were trimmed by 5 bases and 4 bases, with 9 bases remaining between them. CDR1 MNHEY and CDR2 SMNVEV come from the germline V gene (reference sequence). The CDR3 sequence is 12 residues long. This CDR3 is CASSRGPYEQYF. The CDR3 DNA is TGTGCCAGCAGTAGAGGACCGTACGAGCAGTACTTC.

This clonotype was counted many times. V gene TRBV28 combines with J gene TRBJ2-1; tentatively, D is TRBD2 (6 bases). The CDR3 sequence is 15 residues long. V lost 3 bases and J lost 10, with 19 bases in between. Germline V gene sequence: CDR1 MDHEN, CDR2 SYDVKM. Here the CDR3 DNA reads TGTGCCAGCAGTTTCCCATCCGGGGGATCTTGGGAGCAGTTCTTC. Translation: CASSFPSGGSWEQFF.

This clonotype was counted at least ten times. The chain couples TRBV7-8 to TRBJ2-5; D unresolved. The CDR3 spans 10 residues. The ends were cut back, 11 bases at V and 5 bases at J, with 9 bases in the middle. The germline CDR1 and CDR2 sequences are SGHVS and FQNEAQ. DNA for the CDR3: TGTGCCTCCTCTGTTGAGACCCAGTACTTC. Translating gives CASSVETQYF.

Many counts were recorded for this clonotype. The V call is TRBV18, the J call TRBJ2-3; D not resolved. This CDR3 spans 12 amino acids. Trimming removed 3 bases at V and 6 bases at J, with 7 bases between. The germline CDR1 and CDR2 sequences are KGHSH and LQKENI. In DNA form, the CDR3 reads TGTGCCAGCTCACCCCCTGGGGATACGCAGTATTTT. Its protein is CASSPPGDTQYF.

This clonotype was counted ten times or more. The gene calls are TRBV5-1 and TRBJ2-1, with D perhaps matching TRBD1 (6 bases). Per germline, CDR1 SGHRS and CDR2 YFSETQ. Trimming cost V 0 bases and J 9 bases, with 22 bases left between them. The CDR3 has 17 residues. For the CDR3, the DNA is TGCGCCAGCAGCTTGGCCTTTTTCACAGGGCGTTCGATTGAGCAGTTCTTC. Translated: CASSLAFFTGRSIEQFF.

This clonotype has at least ten counts. The chain links TRBV20-1 to TRBJ1-5; 9 bases align to TRBD1. This CDR3 spans 15 amino acids. Trimming removed 5 bases from V and 4 bases from J; junction bases left unmatched: 9. Germline CDR1 is DFQATT and CDR2 is SNEGSKA (reference sequence). CDR3 in amino acids: CSAQKTGGLNQPQHF. CDR3 bases: TGCAGTGCTCAAAAGACAGGGGGGTTGAATCAGCCCCAGCATTTT.

V usage is TRBV29-1 and J usage is TRBJ1-2; the D gene is possibly TRBD1 (5 bases). V lost 1 base and J lost 0, with 9 bases in between. Germline loops: CDR1 SQVTM, CDR2 ANQGSEA. The CDR3 is 14 amino acids. CDR3 nucleotides: TGCAGCGTTGAAGGGGACGGCTCTAACTATGGCTACACCTTC. This sequence encodes CSVEGDGSNYGYTF.

This clonotype was recorded many times. The gene calls are TRBV20-1 and TRBJ2-3; no clear D gene. Trimming took off 6 bases at V and 4 bases at J, with 8 bases between the two ends. The CDR3 loop spans 11 amino acids. Germline V gives CDR1 DFQATT, CDR2 SNEGSKA (reference sequence). CDR3: CSARRADTQYF. The CDR3 DNA is TGCAGTGCCAGGAGAGCAGATACGCAGTATTTT.

This clonotype came up many times. This sequence joins TRBV5-1 and TRBJ2-5; TRBD1 matches at 7 bases. The CDR3 spans 16 residues. V lost 4 bases and J lost 2; bases outside the gene matches: 11. CDR1 and CDR2 (germline): SGHRS, YFSETQ. This chain's CDR3 is CASSPPQGTVQETQYF. The CDR3 DNA reads as TGCGCCAGCAGCCCCCCCCAGGGGACAGTGCAAGAGACCCAGTACTTC.

In its sample, this clonotype was seen many times. The chain recombines TRBV6-2 or TRBV6-3 with TRBJ2-7, with unresolved D. The CDR3 is 13 residues long. V was cut by 0 bases and J by 3 bases, with 6 bases left in between. Germline-derived CDR1 and CDR2 are MNHEY and SVGEGT. The CDR3 DNA is TGTGCCAGCAGTTACTCGATACACTACGAGCAGTACTTC. It is translated as CASSYSIHYEQYF.

This clonotype has at least ten counts. The J gene is TRBJ2-1, the V gene TRBV7-2; D uncertain. Germline V gives CDR1 SGHTA, CDR2 FQGNSA. V lost 1 base, J lost 6 bases, and 4 bases lay in between. The length of the CDR3 is 12 residues. DNA for the CDR3: TGTGCCAGCAGCTTAGTGTCCAATGAGCAGTTCTTC. This encodes CASSLVSNEQFF. Variable domain in full (rest from reference TRBV7-2 and TRBJ2-1): GAGVSQSPSNKVTEKGKDVELRCDPISGHTALYWYRQSLGQGLEFLIYFQGNSAPDKSGLPSDRFSAERTGGSVSTLTIQRTQQEDSAVYLCASSLVSNEQFFGPGTRLTVL.

This clonotype has ten or more counts. The rearrangement links TRBV20-1 to TRBJ1-5; TRBD1 agrees at 7 bases. The CDR3 runs 16 residues. V shed 6 bases, J shed 0 bases, and the junction held 11 bases outside the gene matches. Germline lookup yields CDR1 DFQATT and CDR2 SNEGSKA (reference sequence). CDR3 region: CSALGPGGNSNQPQHF. CDR3 DNA sequence: TGCAGTGCCCTCGGCCCAGGGGGGAATAGCAATCAGCCCCAGCATTTT.

There are many counts of this clonotype. The J gene is TRBJ2-6, the V gene TRBV20-1; no firm D call. Deletions cut 7 bases from V and 2 bases from J, with 9 bases between. CDR1 and CDR2 from the germline V gene are DFQATT and SNEGSKA (reference sequence). The CDR3 covers 13 residues. The CDR3 DNA follows: TGCAGTGTCTTTCGCCCTGGGGCCAACGTCCTGACTTTC. Its protein is CSVFRPGANVLTF.

V is TRBV19 and J is TRBJ2-6; D uncertain. The CDR3 spans 14 residues. Germline CDR1 and CDR2: LNHDA and SQIVND (reference sequence). V shed 4 bases and J shed 5 bases, with 9 bases lying between them. The CDR3 loop reads CASSTEAWANVLTF. Here the CDR3 DNA reads TGTGCCAGTAGTACAGAGGCTTGGGCCAACGTCCTGACTTTC.